This TCR beta chain was captured by sequencing in a study of OX40 agonist ivuxolimab in advanced cancers. In the study overall: A partial response was reached by three patients: one with hepatocellular carcinoma and two with cutaneous melanoma.

Using immunoSEQ multiplex PCR, the repertoire was profiled, and TCRdb retains in-frame clones only, with some absent. The sample has around 31,000 clones; about nine tenths are singletons. The receptor was isolated from an adult with an advanced solid tumor such as melanoma, head and neck, liver or kidney cancer. The specimen comprised CD4+ or CD8+ T cells sorted from blood, sampled in a trial of the OX40 agonist ivuxolimab.

CDR3 sequence reads: CASSFMGLTPGTQYF. The CDR3 DNA reads as TGTGCCAGCAGCTTTATGGGGCTGACACCGGGGACCCAGTACTTC. V and J are TRBV7-2 and TRBJ2-5; D is possibly TRBD1 (5 bases). The CDR3 totals 15 residues. Trimming pared 3 bases from V and 7 bases from J, leaving 18 bases between. In germline, CDR1 is SGHTA, CDR2 FQGNSA.